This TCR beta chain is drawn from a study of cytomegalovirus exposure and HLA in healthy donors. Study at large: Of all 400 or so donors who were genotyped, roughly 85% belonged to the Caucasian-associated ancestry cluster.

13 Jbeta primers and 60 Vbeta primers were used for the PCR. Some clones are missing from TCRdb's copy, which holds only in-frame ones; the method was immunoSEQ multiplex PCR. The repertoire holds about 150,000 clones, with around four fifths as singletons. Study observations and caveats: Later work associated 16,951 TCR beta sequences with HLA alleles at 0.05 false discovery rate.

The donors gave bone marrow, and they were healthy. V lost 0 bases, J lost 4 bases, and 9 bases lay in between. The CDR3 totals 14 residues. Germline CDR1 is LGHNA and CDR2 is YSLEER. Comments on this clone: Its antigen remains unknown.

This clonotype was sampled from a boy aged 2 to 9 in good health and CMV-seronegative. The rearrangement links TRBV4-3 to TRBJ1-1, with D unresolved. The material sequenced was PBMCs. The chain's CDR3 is CASSQDHSGTEAFF. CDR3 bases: TGCGCCAGCAGCCAAGATCATTCGGGCACTGAAGCTTTCTTT.